This TCR beta chain was captured by sequencing in a study of T cell repertoires in cytomegalovirus infection. Study overall: HLA-B-restricted CMV epitopes that are well studied, plus recently identified HLA-C-restricted ones, were used by the study.

Concerning this clonotype itself: Its antigen is not identified.

The germline V gene encodes CDR1 LNHDA and CDR2 SQIVND (reference sequence). V was clipped by 3 bases and J by 0 bases, with 3 bases between them. The CDR3 is made up of 12 amino acids. TCRdb redid the calling of the reads with MiXCR, one entry per CDR3 protein. The data hold approximately 990,000 distinct CDR3 sequences, with roughly a third observed a single time. This clonotype was obtained from a human donor in good health (CMV status not recorded). Some clones in this sample may be carry-over from other donors' samples. This sample comprised cultured CD8+ T cells from PBMCs, obtained from culture after CMV antigen stimulation. The gene calls are TRBV19 and TRBJ2-7; D gene ambiguous. The CDR3 bases are TGTGCCAGTAGTATGGACTCCTACGAGCAGTACTTC. This encodes CASSMDSYEQYF.